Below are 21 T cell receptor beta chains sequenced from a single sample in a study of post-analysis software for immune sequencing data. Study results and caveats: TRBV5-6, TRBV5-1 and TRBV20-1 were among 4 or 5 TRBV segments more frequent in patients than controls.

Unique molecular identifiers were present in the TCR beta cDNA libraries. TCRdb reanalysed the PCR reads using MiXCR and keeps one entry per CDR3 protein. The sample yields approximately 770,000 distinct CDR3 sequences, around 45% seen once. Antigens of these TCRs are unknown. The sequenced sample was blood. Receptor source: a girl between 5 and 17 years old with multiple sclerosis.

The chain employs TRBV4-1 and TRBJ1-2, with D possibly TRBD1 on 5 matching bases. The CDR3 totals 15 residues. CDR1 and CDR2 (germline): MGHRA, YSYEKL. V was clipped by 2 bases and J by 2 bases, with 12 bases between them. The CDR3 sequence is CASSQLGDPNYGYTF. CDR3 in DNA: TGCGCCAGCAGCCAATTAGGGGACCCAAACTATGGCTACACCTTC.

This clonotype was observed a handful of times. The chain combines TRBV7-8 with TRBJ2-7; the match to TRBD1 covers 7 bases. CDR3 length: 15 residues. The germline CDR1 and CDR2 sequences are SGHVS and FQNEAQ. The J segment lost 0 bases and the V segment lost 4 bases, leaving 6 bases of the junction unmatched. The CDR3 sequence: CASSSEGASSYEQYF. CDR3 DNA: TGTGCCAGCAGCTCCGAGGGGGCAAGCTCCTACGAGCAGTACTTC.

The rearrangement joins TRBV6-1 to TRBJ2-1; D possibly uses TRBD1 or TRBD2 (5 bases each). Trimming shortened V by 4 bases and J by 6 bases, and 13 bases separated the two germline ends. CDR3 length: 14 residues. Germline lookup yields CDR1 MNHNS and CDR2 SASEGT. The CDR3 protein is CASSVAGTPNEQFF. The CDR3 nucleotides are TGTGCCAGCAGTGTTGCCGGGACCCCCAATGAGCAGTTCTTC.

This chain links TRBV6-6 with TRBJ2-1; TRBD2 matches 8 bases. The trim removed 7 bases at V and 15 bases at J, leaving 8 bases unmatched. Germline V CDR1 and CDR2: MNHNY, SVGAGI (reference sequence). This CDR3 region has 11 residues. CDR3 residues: CASTRLALTFF. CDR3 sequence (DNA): TGTGCCAGCACCAGACTAGCGCTAACGTTCTTC.

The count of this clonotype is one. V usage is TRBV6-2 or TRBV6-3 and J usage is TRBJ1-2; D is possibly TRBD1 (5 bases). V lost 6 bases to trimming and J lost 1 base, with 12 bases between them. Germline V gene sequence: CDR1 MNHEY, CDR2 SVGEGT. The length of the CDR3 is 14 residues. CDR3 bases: TGTGCCAGCAGCCCGCGGGGCGTTAACTATGGCTACACCTTC. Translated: CASSPRGVNYGYTF.

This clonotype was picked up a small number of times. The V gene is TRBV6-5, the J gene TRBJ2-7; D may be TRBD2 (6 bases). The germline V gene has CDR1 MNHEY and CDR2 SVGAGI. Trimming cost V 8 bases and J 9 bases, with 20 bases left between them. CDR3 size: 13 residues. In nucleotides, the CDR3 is TGTGCCAGCTTCCCGGGAGCCGGGTCCGGGCAGTACTTC. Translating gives CASFPGAGSGQYF.

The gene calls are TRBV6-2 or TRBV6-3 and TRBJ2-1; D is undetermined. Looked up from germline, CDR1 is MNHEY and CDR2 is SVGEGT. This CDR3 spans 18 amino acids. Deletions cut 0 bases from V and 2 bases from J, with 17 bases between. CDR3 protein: CASSYSWQDEAAYNEQFF. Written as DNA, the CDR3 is TGTGCCAGCAGTTACTCGTGGCAGGACGAGGCAGCCTACAATGAGCAGTTCTTC.

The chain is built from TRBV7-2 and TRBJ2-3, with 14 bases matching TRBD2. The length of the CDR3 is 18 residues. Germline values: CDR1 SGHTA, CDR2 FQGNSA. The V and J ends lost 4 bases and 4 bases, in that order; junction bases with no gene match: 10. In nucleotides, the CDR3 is TGTGCCAGCAGCTCGACAGGACTAGCGGGAGGAACCCCAGATACGCAGTATTTT. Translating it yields CASSSTGLAGGTPDTQYF.

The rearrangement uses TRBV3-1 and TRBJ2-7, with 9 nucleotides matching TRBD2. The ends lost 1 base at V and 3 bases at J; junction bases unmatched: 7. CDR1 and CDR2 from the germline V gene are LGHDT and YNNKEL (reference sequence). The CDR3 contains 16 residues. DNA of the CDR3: TGTGCCAGCAGCCAAGCTCTAGCGGGAAATTACTACGAGCAGTACTTC. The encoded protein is CASSQALAGNYYEQYF.

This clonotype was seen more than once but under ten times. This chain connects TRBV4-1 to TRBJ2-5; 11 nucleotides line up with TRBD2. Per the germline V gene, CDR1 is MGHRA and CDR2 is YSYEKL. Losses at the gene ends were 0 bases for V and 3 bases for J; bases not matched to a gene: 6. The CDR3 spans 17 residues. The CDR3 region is CASSQDPGTSGEETQYF. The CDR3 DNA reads TGCGCCAGCAGCCAAGACCCCGGGACTAGCGGCGAAGAGACCCAGTACTTC.

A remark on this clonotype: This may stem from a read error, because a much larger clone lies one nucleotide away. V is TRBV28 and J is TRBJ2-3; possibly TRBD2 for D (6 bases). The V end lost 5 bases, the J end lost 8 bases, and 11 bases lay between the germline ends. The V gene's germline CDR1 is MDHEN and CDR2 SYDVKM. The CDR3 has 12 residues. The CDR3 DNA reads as TGTGCCAGCAGTCCGTCCGGGGGTACGCAGTATTTT. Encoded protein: CASSPSGGTQYF. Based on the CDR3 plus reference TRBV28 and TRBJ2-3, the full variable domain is DVKVTQSSRYLVKRTGEKVFLECVQDMDHENMFWYRQDPGLGLRLIYFSYDVKMKEKGDIPEGYSVSREKKERFSLILESASTNQTSMYLCASSPSGGTQYFGPGTRLTVL.

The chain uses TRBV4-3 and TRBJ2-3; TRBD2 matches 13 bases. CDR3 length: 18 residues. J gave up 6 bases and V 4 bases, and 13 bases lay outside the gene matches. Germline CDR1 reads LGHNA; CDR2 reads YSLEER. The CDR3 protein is CASSRSRTSGSWGDTQYF. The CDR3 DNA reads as TGCGCCAGCAGCCGAAGTCGGACTAGCGGGAGTTGGGGCGATACGCAGTATTTT.

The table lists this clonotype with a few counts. In DNA, the CDR3 is TGTGCCAGCAGAGGCAGGGGGCAGAACGAGCAGTACTTC. Encoded protein: CASRGRGQNEQYF. The V gene is TRBV2, the J gene TRBJ2-4; 8 bases agree with TRBD1. The assigned J gene may be wrong: the sequence end matches TRBJ2-7 better. Germline V lookup: CDR1 SNHLY, CDR2 FYNNEI. This CDR3 spans 13 amino acids.

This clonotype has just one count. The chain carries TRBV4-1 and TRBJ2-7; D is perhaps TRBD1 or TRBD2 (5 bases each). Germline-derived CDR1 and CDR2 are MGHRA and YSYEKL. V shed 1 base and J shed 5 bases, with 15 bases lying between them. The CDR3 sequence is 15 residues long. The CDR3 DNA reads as TGCGCCAGCAGCCAAGGGGTTTCAGGGACGGACGAGCAGTACTTC. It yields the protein CASSQGVSGTDEQYF.

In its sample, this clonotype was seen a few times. CDR3 in DNA: TGTGCCAGCAGCCCCGGCCCGCTTCTTAACTATGGCTACACCTTC. Translated: CASSPGPLLNYGYTF. This rearrangement joins TRBV7-6 to TRBJ1-2, with unresolved D. With 5 bases removed from V and 1 base from J, the gap between germline ends came to 14 bases. CDR3 length equals 15 residues. Germline V gene data show CDR1 as SGHVS and CDR2 as FNYEAQ. The whole variable domain, remainder taken from reference TRBV7-6 and TRBJ1-2, is GAGVSQSPRYKVTKRGQDVALRCDPISGHVSLYWYRQALGQGPEFLTYFNYEAQQDKSGLPNDRFSAERPEGSISTLTIQRTEQRDSAMYRCASSPGPLLNYGYTFGSGTRLTVV.

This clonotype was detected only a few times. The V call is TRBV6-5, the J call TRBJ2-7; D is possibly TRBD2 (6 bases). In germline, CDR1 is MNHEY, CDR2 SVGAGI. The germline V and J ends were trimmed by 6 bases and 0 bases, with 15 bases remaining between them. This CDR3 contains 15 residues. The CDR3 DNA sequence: TGTGCCAGCAGCCAATCGGGGGACTTCTCCTACGAGCAGTACTTC. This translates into CASSQSGDFSYEQYF.

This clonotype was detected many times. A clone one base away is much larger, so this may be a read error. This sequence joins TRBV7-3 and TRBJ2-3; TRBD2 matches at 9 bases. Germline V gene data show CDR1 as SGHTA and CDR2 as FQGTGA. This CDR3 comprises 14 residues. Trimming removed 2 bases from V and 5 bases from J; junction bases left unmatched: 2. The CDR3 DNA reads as TGTGCCAGCAGCTTAGGAGCGGGAGGAGATACGCAGTATTTT. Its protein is CASSLGAGGDTQYF. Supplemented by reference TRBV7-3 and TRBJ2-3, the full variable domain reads GAGVSQTPSNKVTEKGKYVELRCDPISGHTALYWYRQSLGQGPEFLIYFQGTGAADDSGLPNDRFFAVRPEGSVSTLKIQRTERGDSAVYLCASSLGAGGDTQYFGPGTRLTVL.

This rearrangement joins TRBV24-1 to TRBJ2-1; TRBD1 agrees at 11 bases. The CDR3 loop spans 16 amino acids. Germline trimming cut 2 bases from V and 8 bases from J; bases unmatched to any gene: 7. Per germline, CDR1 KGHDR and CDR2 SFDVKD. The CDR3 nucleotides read TGTGCCACCAGTGATTGGGGACAGGGGGTCTCCGATGAGCAGTTCTTC. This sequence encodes CATSDWGQGVSDEQFF.

CDR3 sequence reads: CASSRGQAYEQYF. CDR3 bases: TGTGCCAGCAGCCGCGGACAGGCCTACGAGCAGTACTTC. The chain links TRBV6-2 or TRBV6-3 to TRBJ2-7; TRBD1 agrees at 7 bases. Germline V gene data show CDR1 as MNHEY and CDR2 as SVGEGT. J was trimmed by 2 bases and V by 6 bases; bases with no gene match: 4. The CDR3 is 13 residues long.

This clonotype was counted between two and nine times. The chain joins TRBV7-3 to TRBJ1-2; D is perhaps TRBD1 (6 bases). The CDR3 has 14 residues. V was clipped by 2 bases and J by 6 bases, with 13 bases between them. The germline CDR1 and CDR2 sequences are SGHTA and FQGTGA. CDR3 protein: CASSLGGRPDGYTF. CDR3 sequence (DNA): TGTGCCAGCAGCTTAGGGGGCCGCCCAGATGGCTACACCTTC.

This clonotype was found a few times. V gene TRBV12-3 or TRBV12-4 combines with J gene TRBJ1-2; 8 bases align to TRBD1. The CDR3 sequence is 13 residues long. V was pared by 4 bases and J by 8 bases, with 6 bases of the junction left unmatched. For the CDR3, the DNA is TGTGCCAGCAGTTCCAGGGGGCGTAGAGGCTACACCTTC. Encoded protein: CASSSRGRRGYTF.